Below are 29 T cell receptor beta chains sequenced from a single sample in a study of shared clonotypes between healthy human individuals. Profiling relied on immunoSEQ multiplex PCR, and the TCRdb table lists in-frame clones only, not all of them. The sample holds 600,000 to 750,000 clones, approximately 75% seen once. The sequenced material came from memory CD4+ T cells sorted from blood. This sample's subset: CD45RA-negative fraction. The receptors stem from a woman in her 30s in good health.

The CDR3 DNA reads as TGCAGCGTTACATCCGGGACTAGCGGGAGCTACGAGCAGTACTTC. This translates into CSVTSGTSGSYEQYF. The chain uses TRBV29-1 and TRBJ2-7; 14 bases align to TRBD2. J was trimmed by 3 bases and V by 5 bases; bases with no gene match: 6. Germline V CDR1 and CDR2: SQVTM, ANQGSEA. This CDR3 comprises 15 residues.

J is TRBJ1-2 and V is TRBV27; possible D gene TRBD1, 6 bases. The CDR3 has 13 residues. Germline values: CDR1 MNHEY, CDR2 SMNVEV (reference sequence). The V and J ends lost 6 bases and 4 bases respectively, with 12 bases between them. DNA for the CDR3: TGTGCCAGCAGCCCGAGGGGGAGCTATGGCTACACCTTC. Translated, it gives CASSPRGSYGYTF.

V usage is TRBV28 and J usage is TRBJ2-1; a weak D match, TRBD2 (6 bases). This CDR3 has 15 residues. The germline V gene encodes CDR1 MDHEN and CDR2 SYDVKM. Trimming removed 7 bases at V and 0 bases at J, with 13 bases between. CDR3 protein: CASKAEGSSYNEQFF. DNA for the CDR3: TGTGCCAGCAAGGCGGAGGGGAGCTCCTACAATGAGCAGTTCTTC.

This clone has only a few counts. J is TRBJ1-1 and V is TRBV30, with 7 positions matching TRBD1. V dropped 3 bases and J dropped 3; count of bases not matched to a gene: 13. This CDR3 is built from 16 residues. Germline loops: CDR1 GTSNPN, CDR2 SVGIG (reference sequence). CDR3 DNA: TGTGCCTGGAGGGCAACAGGGGCAAGGCGGTACACTGAAGCTTTCTTT. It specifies CAWRATGARRYTEAFF.

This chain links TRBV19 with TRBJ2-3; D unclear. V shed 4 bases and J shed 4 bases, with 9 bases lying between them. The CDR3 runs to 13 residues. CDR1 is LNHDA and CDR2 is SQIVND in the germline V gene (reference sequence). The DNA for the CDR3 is TGTGCCAGTAGTAATGTAGCCCCAGATACGCAGTATTTT. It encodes CASSNVAPDTQYF.

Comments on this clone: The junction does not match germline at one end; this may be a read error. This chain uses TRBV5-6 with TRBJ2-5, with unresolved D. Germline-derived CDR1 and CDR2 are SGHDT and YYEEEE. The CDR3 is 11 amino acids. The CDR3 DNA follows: TGTGCCAGCAGCTTTTCGGAGAACCAGTACTTC. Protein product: CASSFSENQYF.

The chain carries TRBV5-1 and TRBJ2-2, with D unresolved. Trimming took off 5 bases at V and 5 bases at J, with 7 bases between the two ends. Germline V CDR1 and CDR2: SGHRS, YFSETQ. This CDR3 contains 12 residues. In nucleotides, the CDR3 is TGCGCCAGCAGAAAGTTTACCGGGGAGCTGTTTTTT. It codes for CASRKFTGELFF.

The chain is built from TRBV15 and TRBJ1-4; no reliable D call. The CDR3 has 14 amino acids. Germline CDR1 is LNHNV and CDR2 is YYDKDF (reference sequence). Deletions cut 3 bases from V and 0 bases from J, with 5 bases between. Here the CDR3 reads CATSRDATNEKLFF. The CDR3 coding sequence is TGTGCCACCAGCAGGGATGCAACTAATGAAAAACTGTTTTTT.

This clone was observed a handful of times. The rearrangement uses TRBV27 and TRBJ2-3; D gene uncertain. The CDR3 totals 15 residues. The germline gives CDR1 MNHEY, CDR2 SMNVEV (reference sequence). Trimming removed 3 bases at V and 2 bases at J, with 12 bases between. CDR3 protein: CASSLGSRFTDTQYF. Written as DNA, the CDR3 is TGTGCCAGCAGTTTGGGTTCCCGCTTCACAGATACGCAGTATTTT.

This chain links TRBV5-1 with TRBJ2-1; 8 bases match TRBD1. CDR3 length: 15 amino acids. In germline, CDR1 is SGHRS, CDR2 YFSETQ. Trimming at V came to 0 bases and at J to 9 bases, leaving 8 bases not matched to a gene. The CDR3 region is CASSLDGQGSGEQFF. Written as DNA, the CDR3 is TGCGCCAGCAGCTTGGACGGACAGGGTTCCGGTGAGCAGTTCTTC.

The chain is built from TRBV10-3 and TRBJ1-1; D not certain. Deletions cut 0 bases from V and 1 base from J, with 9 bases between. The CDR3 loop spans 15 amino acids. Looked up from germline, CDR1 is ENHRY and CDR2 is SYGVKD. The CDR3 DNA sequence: TGTGCCATCAGTGAGTCGACGACCCAGAACACTGAAGCTTTCTTT. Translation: CAISESTTQNTEAFF.

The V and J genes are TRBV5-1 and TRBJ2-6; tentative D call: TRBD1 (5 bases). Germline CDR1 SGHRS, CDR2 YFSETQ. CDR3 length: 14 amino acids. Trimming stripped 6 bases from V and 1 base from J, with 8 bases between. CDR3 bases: TGCGCCAGCACCCAGGGTTCTGGGGCCAACGTCCTGACTTTC. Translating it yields CASTQGSGANVLTF.

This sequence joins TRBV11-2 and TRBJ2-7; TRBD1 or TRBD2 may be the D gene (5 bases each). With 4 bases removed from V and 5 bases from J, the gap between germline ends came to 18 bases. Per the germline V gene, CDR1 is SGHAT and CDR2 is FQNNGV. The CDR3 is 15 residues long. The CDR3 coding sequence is TGTGCCAGCAGCTCAACACTCCCAGGGACCGACGAGCAGTACTTC. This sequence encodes CASSSTLPGTDEQYF. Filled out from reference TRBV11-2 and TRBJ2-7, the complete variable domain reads EAGVAQSPRYKIIEKRQSVAFWCNPISGHATLYWYQQILGQGPKLLIQFQNNGVVDDSQLPKDRFSAERLKGVDSTLKIQPAKLEDSAVYLCASSSTLPGTDEQYFGPGTRLTVT.

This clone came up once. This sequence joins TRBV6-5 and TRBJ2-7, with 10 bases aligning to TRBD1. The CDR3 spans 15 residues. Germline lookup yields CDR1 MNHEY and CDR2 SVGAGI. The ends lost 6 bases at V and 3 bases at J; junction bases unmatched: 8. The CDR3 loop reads CASRDSGTGDYEQYF. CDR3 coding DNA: TGTGCCAGCAGGGATTCCGGGACAGGGGACTACGAGCAGTACTTC.

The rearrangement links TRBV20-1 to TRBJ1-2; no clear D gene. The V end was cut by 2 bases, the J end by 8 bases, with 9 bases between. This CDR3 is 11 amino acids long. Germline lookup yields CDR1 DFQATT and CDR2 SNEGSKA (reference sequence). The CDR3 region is CSARFWGGYTF. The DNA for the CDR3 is TGCAGTGCTAGATTTTGGGGAGGCTACACCTTC.

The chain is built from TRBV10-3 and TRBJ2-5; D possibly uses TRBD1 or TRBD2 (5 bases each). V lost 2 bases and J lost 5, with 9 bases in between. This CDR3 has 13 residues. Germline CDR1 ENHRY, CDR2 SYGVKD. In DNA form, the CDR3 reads TGTGCCATCAGTGAGGGGGACCCTGAGACCCAGTACTTC. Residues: CAISEGDPETQYF.

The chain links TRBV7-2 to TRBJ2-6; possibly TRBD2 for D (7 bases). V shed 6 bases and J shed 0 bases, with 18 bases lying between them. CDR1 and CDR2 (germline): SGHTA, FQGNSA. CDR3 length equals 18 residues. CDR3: CASRPGGGGPSGANVLTF. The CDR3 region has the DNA TGTGCCAGCAGGCCAGGAGGGGGGGGCCCCTCTGGGGCCAACGTCCTGACTTTC. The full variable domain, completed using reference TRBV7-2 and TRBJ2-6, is GAGVSQSPSNKVTEKGKDVELRCDPISGHTALYWYRQSLGQGLEFLIYFQGNSAPDKSGLPSDRFSAERTGGSVSTLTIQRTQQEDSAVYLCASRPGGGGPSGANVLTFGAGSRLTVL.

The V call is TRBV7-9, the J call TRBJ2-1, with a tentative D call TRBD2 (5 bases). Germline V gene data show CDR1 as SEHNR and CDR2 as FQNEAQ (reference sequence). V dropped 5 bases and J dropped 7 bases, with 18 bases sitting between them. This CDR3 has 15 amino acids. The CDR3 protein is CASSIGLVSMNEQFF. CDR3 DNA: TGTGCCAGCAGCATAGGACTCGTAAGCATGAATGAGCAGTTCTTC.

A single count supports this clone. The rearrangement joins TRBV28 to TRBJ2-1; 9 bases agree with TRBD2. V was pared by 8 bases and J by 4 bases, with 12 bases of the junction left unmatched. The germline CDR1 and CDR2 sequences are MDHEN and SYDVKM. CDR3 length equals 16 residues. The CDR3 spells CASSGLVAGVYNEQFF. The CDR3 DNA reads TGTGCCAGCTCGGGGTTGGTAGCGGGAGTATACAATGAGCAGTTCTTC.

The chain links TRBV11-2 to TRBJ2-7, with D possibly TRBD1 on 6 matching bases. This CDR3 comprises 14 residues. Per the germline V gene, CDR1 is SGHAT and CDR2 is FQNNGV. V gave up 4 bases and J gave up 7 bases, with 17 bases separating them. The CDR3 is CASSWDTIGREQYF. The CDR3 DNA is TGTGCCAGCAGCTGGGACACCATCGGAAGGGAGCAGTACTTC.

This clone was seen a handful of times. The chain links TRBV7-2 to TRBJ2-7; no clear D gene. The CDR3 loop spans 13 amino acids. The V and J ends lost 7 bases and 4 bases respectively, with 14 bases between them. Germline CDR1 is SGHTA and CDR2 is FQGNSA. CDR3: CASTNYLGYEQYF. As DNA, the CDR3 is TGTGCCAGCACCAACTATCTAGGGTACGAGCAGTACTTC.

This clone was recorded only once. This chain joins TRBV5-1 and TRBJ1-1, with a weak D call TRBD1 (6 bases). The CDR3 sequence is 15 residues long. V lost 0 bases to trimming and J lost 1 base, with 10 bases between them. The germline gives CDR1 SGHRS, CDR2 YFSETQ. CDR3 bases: TGCGCCAGCAGCTTGGATACAGGGACGAACACTGAAGCTTTCTTT. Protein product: CASSLDTGTNTEAFF.

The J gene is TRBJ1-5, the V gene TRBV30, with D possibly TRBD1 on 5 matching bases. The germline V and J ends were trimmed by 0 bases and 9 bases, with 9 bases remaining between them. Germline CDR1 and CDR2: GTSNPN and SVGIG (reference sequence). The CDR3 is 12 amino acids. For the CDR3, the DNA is TGTGCCTGGAGTGTAGGTGGGGGGCCCCAGCATTTT. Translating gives CAWSVGGGPQHF.

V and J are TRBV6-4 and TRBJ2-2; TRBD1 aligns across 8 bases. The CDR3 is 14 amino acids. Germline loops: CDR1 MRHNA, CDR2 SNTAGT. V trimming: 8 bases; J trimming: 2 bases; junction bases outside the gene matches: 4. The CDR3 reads CASGGQGNTGELFF. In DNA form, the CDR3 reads TGTGCCAGCGGCGGACAGGGTAACACCGGGGAGCTGTTTTTT.

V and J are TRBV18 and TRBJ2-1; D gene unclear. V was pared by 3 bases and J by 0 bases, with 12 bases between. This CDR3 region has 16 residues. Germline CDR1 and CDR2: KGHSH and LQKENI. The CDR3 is CASSPGQASSYNEQFF. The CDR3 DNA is TGTGCCAGCTCACCCGGGCAGGCCAGCTCCTACAATGAGCAGTTCTTC.

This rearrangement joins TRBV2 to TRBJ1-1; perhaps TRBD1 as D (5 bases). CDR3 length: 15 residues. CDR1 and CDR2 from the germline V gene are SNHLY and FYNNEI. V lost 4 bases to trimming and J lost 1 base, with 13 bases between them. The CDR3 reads CASSVGDGPNTEAFF. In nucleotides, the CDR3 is TGTGCCAGCAGTGTGGGGGACGGCCCGAACACTGAAGCTTTCTTT.

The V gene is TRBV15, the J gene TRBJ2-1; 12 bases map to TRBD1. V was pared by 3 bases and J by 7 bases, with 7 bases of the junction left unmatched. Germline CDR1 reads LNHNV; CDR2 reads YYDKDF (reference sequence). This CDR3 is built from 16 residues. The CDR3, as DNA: TGTGCCACCAGCAGGGGGGGACAGGGGGCGAGAAATGAGCAGTTCTTC. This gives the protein CATSRGGQGARNEQFF.

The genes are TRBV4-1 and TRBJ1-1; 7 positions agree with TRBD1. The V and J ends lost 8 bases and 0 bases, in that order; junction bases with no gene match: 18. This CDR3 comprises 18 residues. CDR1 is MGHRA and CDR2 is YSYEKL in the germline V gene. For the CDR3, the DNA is TGCGCCAGCCTTCGAGCTCCAAGGATGGACAGGATGAACACTGAAGCTTTCTTT. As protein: CASLRAPRMDRMNTEAFF.

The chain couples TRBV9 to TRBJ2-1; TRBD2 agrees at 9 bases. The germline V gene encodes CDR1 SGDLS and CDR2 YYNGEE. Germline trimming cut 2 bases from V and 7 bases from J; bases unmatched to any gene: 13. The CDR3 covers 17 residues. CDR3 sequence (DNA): TGTGCCAGCAGCGTTATGTCGGGACTAGCTCGGTGGAATGAGCAGTTCTTC. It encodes CASSVMSGLARWNEQFF.